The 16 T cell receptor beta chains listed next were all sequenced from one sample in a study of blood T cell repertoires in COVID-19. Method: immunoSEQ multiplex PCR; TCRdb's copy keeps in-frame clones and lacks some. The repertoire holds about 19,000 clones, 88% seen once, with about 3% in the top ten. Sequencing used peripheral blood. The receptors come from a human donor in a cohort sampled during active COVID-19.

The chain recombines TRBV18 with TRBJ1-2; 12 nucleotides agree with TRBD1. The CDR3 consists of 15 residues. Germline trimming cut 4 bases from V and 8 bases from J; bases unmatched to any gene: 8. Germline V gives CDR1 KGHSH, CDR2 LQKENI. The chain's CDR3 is CASSRGGQGAGGYTF. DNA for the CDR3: TGTGCCAGCTCACGTGGGGGACAGGGGGCAGGAGGCTACACCTTC.

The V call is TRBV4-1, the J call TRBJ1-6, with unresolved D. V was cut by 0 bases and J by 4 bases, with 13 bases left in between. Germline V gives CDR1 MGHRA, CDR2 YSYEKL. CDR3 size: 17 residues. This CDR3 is CASSQESRALYNSPLHF. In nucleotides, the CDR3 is TGCGCCAGCAGCCAAGAGTCGCGGGCTTTATATAATTCACCCCTCCACTTT.

The CDR3 sequence is CASSRLRSRGAHEQYF. For the CDR3, the DNA is TGTGCCAGCTCACGACTCCGGTCCCGCGGGGCCCACGAGCAGTACTTC. V and J are TRBV18 and TRBJ2-7, with D possibly TRBD2 on 6 matching bases. Germline assignment: CDR1 KGHSH and CDR2 LQKENI. Trimming shortened V by 4 bases and J by 5 bases, and 21 bases separated the two germline ends. CDR3 length equals 16 residues.

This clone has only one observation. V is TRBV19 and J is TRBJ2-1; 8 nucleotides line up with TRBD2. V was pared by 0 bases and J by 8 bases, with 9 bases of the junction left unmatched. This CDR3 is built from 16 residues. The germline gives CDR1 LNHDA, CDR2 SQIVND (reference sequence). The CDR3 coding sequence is TGTGCCAGTAGTATAGATGCGGGGGGTTTGGGCTATGAGCAGTTCTTC. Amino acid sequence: CASSIDAGGLGYEQFF. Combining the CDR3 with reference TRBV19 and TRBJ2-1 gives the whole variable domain DGGITQSPKYLFRKEGQNVTLSCEQNLNHDAMYWYRQDPGQGLRLIYYSQIVNDFQKGDIAEGYSVSREKKESFPLTVTSAQKNPTAFYLCASSIDAGGLGYEQFFGPGTRLTVL.

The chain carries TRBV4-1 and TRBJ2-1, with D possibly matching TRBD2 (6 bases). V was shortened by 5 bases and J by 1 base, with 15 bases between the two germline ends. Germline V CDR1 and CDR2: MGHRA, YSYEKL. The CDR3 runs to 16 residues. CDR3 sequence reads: CASSDPRDSSYNEQFF. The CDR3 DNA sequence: TGCGCCAGCAGCGACCCACGGGACTCGTCCTACAATGAGCAGTTCTTC.

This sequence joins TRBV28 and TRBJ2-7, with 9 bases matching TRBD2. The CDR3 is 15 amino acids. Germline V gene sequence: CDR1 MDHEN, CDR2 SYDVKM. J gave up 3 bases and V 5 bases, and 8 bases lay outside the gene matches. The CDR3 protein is CASSGAGGPRYEQYF. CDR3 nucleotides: TGTGCCAGCAGTGGAGCGGGAGGCCCCCGCTACGAGCAGTACTTC. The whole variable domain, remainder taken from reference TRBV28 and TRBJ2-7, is DVKVTQSSRYLVKRTGEKVFLECVQDMDHENMFWYRQDPGLGLRLIYFSYDVKMKEKGDIPEGYSVSREKKERFSLILESASTNQTSMYLCASSGAGGPRYEQYFGPGTRLTVT.

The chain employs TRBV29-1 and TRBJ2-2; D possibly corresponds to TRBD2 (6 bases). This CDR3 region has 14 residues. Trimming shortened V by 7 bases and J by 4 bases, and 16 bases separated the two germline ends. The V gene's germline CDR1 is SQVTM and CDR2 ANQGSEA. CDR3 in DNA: TGCAGCGGGAGGGGACCCCGGGGCACCGGGGAGCTGTTTTTT. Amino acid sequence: CSGRGPRGTGELFF.

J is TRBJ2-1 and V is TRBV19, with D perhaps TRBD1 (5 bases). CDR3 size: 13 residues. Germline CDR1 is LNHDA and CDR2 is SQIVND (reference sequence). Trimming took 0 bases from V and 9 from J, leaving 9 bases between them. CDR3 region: CASSIEGVAEQFF. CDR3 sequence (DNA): TGTGCCAGTAGTATAGAAGGGGTTGCTGAGCAGTTCTTC.

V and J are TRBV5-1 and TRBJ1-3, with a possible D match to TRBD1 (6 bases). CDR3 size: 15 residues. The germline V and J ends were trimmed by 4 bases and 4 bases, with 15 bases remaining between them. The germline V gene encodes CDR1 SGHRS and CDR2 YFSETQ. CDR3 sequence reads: CASSAERGSGNTIYF. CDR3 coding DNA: TGCGCCAGCAGCGCCGAAAGGGGGTCCGGAAACACCATATATTTT.

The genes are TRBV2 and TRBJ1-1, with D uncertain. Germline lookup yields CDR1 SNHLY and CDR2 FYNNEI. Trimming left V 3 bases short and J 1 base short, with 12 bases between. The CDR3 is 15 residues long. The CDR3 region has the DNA TGTGCCAGCAGTGATACAGCCGGAGGGAACACTGAAGCTTTCTTT. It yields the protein CASSDTAGGNTEAFF. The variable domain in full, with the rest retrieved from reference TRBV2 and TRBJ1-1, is EPEVTQTPSHQVTQMGQEVILRCVPISNHLYFYWYRQILGQKVEFLVSFYNNEISEKSEIFDDQFSVERPDGSNFTLKIRSTKLEDSAMYFCASSDTAGGNTEAFFGQGTRLTVV.

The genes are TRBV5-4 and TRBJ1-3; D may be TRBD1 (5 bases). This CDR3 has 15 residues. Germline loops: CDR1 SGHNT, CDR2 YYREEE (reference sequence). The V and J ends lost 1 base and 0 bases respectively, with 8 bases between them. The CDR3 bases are TGTGCCAGCAGCTTGCGGGGGAGCTCTGGAAACACCATATATTTT. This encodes CASSLRGSSGNTIYF.

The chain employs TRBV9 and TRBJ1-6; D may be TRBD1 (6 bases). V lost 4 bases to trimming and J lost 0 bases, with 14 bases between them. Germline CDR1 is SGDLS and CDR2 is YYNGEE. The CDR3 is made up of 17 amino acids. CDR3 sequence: CASSSSQDSSYNSPLHF. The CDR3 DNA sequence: TGTGCCAGCAGCTCATCTCAGGACAGCTCCTATAATTCACCCCTCCACTTT.

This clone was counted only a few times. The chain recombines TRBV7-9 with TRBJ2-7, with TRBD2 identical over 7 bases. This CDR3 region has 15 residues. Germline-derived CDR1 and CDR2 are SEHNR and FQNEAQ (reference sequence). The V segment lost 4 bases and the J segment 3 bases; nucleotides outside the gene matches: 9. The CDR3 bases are TGTGCCAGCAGCTCCACTAGCGTGTCAATCTACGAGCAGTACTTC. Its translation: CASSSTSVSIYEQYF.

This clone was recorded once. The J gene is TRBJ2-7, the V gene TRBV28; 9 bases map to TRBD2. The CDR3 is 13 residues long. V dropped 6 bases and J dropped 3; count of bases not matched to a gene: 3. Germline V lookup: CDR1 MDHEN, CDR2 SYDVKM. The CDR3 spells CASSVAGDYEQYF. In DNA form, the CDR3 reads TGTGCCAGCAGCGTAGCGGGGGACTACGAGCAGTACTTC.

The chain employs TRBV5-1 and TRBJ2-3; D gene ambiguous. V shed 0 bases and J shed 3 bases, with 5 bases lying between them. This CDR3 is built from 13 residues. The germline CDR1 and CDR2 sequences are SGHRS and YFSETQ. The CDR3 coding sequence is TGCGCCAGCAGCTTGGCCGTGACAGATACGCAGTATTTT. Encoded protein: CASSLAVTDTQYF.

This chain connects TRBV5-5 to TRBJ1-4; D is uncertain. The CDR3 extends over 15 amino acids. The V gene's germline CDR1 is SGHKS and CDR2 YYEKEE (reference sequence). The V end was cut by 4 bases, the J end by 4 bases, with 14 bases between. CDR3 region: CASSPRTANNEKLFF. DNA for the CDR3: TGTGCCAGCAGCCCCCGAACCGCGAATAATGAAAAACTGTTTTTT.